The clone carrying this TCR beta chain was seen once. Its antigen is undetermined. The source of the sample is a study of T cell responses to AZD1222 COVID-19 vaccine. Turning to the study itself: Second-dose intervals near 4 or 12 weeks were combined. The study, taken as a whole, reports: Baseline antibody screening turned up just a handful of seropositive AZD1222 recipients. Of spike-specific TCRs, nearly half reportedly target regions left unmutated in variants.

CDR1 MRHNA and CDR2 SNTAGT come from the germline V gene. Trimming removed 8 bases at V and 12 bases at J, with 14 bases between. The CDR3 runs to 11 residues. Libraries were prepared by immunoSEQ multiplex PCR; TCRdb keeps only in-frame clonotypes and omits some of them. The sample carries about 140,000 clones, about nine tenths recorded once. The TCR comes from an adult in good health. Sample: peripheral blood, taken on day 0 of AZD1222 vaccination. The rearrangement joins TRBV6-4 to TRBJ2-4; D gene ambiguous. CDR3 sequence (DNA): TGTGCCAGCGGCACTGCGGAAGCTCAGTACTTC. Its translation: CASGTAEAQYF.